This record looks at one T cell receptor (beta chain) sequence and its context. TCRdb's copy holds only in-frame clones and misses some; the assay was immunoSEQ multiplex PCR. The sample contains tens of thousands of clones, 92% of which appear only once. CDR1 is MGHRA and CDR2 is YSYEKL in the germline V gene. The CDR3 is 15 amino acids. The V end was cut by 1 base, the J end by 1 base, with 10 bases between. The data were obtained in a study of technical replicates of blood from several donors. The specimen was T cells isolated from PBMCs. The sequence was collected from a human donor in good health. The chain links TRBV4-1 to TRBJ1-1; D might be TRBD1 (6 bases). The CDR3 reads CASSQVSGANTEAFF. The CDR3 DNA reads TGCGCCAGCAGCCAAGTTTCAGGGGCGAACACTGAAGCTTTCTTT.